Listed below are T cell receptor beta chains from one sample, sequenced in a study of blood T cell repertoires in COVID-19. Assay: immunoSEQ multiplex PCR; the TCRdb copy retains only in-frame clones and omits some. The sample consists of 130,000 or so clones, approximately 90% of them appearing once. The sequenced sample consisted of peripheral blood. All receptors come from a human donor in a cohort sampled during active COVID-19. Each CDR3 is given with its conserved first and last residue. Fields, in order: J gene, V gene, CDR3 protein.

TRBJ2-1 | TRBV29-1 | CSVQGVPGQGADEQFF
TRBJ2-7 | TRBV13 | CASSYGTSGKYEQYF
TRBJ2-1 | TRBV11-1 | CASISGDQLNEQFF
TRBJ2-1 | TRBV5-1 | CASSSLQDNEQFF
TRBJ1-2 | TRBV19 | CATGGPDSNNYGYTF
TRBJ1-6 | TRBV9 | CASSVGQLRAGDSPLHF
TRBJ2-7 | TRBV3-1/TRBV3-2 | CASSPSYYEQYF
TRBJ2-1 | TRBV9 | CASSGGQGPIYNEQFF
TRBJ1-1 | TRBV18 | CASSRRPGLGHTEAFF
TRBJ1-5 | TRBV16 | CASSLTGDQPQHF
TRBJ2-3 | TRBV18 | CASSPDGRGTDTQYF
TRBJ1-4 | TRBV5-1 | CASSLKGTGGEKLFF
TRBJ2-1 | TRBV10-1 | CASSELTLAGEQFF